Following are 3 T cell receptor beta chains from one sample sequenced in a study of blood T cell repertoires in COVID-19. Generated by immunoSEQ multiplex PCR, the TCRdb table keeps only in-frame clones and is missing some. The sample yields roughly 150,000 clones, approximately 90% seen once. Sequenced sample: peripheral blood. The receptors derive from a human donor in a cohort sampled during active COVID-19.

V and J are TRBV5-6 and TRBJ2-6; TRBD1 matches 8 bases. The CDR3 loop spans 17 amino acids. V gave up 6 bases and J gave up 3 bases; unmatched junction bases: 11. Germline loops: CDR1 SGHDT, CDR2 YYEEEE. The CDR3 reads CASTLGTGLFGANVLTF. CDR3 DNA sequence: TGTGCCAGCACCCTAGGGACAGGACTATTTGGGGCCAACGTCCTGACTTTC. The full variable domain, completed using reference TRBV5-6 and TRBJ2-6, is DAGVTQSPTHLIKTRGQQVTLRCSPKSGHDTVSWYQQALGQGPQFIFQYYEEEERQRGNFPDRFSGHQFPNYSSELNVNALLLGDSALYLCASTLGTGLFGANVLTFGAGSRLTVL.

The rearrangement joins TRBV7-3 to TRBJ1-6; the match to TRBD1 covers 8 bases. Germline V gene lookup returns CDR1 SGHTA and CDR2 FQGTGA. V was clipped by 2 bases and J by 4 bases; unmatched bases: 1. The CDR3 consists of 15 residues. The CDR3 region has the DNA TGTGCCAGCAGCTTAGGGGACAGGTATAATTCACCCCTCCACTTT. This encodes CASSLGDRYNSPLHF.

This chain uses TRBV12-3 or TRBV12-4 with TRBJ2-5; possibly TRBD2 for D (6 bases). CDR3 length: 12 residues. V lost 3 bases, J lost 5 bases, and 7 bases lay in between. CDR3 DNA sequence: TGTGCCAGCAGTTTGCGGGGCGAGACCCAGTACTTC. The encoded protein is CASSLRGETQYF.